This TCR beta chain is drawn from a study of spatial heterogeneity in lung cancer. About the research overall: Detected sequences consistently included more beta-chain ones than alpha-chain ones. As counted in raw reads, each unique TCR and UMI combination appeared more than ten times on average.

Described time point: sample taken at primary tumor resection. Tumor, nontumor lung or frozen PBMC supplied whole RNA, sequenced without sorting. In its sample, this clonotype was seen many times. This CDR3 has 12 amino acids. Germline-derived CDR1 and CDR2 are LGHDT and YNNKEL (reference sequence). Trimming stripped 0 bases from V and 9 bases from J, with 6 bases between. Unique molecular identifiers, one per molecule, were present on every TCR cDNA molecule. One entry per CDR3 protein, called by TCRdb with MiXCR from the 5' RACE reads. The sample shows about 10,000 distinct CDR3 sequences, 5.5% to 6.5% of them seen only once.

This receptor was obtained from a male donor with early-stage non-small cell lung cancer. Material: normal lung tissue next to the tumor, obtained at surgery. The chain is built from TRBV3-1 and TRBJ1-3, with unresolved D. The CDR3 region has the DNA TGTGCCAGCAGCCAAGATCAGTTCACCATATATTTT. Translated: CASSQDQFTIYF.